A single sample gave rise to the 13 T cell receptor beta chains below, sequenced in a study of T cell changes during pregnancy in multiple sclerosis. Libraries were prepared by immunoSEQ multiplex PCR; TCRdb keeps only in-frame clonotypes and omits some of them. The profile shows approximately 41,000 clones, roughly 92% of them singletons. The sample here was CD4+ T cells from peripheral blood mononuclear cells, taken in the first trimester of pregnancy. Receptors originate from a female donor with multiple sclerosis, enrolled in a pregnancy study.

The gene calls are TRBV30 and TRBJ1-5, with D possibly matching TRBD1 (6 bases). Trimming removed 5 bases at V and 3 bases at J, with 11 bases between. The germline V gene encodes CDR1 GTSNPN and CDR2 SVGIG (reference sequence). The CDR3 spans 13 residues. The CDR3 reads CAWADRYNQPQHF. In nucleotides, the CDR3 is TGTGCCTGGGCAGACAGGTACAATCAGCCCCAGCATTTT.

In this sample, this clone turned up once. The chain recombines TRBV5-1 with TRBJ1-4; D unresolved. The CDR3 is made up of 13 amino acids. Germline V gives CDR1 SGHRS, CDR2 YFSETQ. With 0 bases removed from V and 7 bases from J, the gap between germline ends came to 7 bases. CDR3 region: CASSLGATEKLFF. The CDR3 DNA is TGCGCCAGCAGCTTGGGGGCGACTGAAAAACTGTTTTTT.

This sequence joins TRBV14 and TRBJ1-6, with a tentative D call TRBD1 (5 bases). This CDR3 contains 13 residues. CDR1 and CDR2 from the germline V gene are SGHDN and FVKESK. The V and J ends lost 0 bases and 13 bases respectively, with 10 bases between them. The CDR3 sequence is CASSQDLGAPLHF. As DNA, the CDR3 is TGTGCCAGCAGCCAAGATCTTGGGGCCCCCCTCCACTTT.

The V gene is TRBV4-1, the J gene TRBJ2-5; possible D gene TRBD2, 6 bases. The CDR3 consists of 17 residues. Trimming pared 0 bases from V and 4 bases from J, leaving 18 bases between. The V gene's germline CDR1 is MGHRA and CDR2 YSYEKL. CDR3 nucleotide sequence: TGCGCCAGCAGCCAAGATAGCTCAGGGACTGCCGGAGAGACCCAGTACTTC. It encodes CASSQDSSGTAGETQYF.

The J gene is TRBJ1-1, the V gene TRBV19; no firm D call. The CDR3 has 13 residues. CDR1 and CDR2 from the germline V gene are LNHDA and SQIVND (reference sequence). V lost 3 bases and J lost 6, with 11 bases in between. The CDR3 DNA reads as TGTGCCAGTAGTATCGGAGGGAGGGCTGAAGCTTTCTTT. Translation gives CASSIGGRAEAFF.

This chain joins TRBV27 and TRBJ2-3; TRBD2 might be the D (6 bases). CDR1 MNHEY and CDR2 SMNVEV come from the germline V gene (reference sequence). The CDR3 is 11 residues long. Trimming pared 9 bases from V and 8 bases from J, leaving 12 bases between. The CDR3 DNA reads TGTGCCAGTCAGCAGGGAGGTACGCAGTATTTT. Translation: CASQQGGTQYF.

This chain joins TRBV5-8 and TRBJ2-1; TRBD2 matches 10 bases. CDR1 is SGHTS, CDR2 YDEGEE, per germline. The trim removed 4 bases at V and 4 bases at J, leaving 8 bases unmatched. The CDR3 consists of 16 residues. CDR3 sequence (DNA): TGTGCCAGCAGCACGACTAGCGGGTATACATACAATGAGCAGTTCTTC. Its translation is CASSTTSGYTYNEQFF.

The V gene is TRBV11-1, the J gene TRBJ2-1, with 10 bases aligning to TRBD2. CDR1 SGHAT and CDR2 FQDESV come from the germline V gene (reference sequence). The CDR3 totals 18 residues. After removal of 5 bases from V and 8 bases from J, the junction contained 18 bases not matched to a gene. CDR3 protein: CASSPIPWTSGSSYEQFF. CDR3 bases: TGTGCCAGCAGCCCGATACCCTGGACTAGCGGCTCTAGTTATGAGCAGTTCTTC.

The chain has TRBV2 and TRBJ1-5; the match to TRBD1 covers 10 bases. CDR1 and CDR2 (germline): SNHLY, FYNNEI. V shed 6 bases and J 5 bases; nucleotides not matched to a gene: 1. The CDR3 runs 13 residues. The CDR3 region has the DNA TGTGCCAGCAGAGGGACAGGGGATCAGCCCCAGCATTTT. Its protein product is CASRGTGDQPQHF. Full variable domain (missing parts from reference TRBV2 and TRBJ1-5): EPEVTQTPSHQVTQMGQEVILRCVPISNHLYFYWYRQILGQKVEFLVSFYNNEISEKSEIFDDQFSVERPDGSNFTLKIRSTKLEDSAMYFCASRGTGDQPQHFGDGTRLSIL.

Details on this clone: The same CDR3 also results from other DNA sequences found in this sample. CDR3 amino acids: CASSSGLAENNEQFF. CDR3 nucleotides: TGCGCCAGCAGCTCGGGACTAGCGGAGAACAATGAGCAGTTCTTC. The V call is TRBV5-1, the J call TRBJ2-1; 11 nucleotides line up with TRBD2. This CDR3 comprises 15 residues. Trimming cost V 3 bases and J 5 bases; bases outside gene matches: 4. The germline V gene encodes CDR1 SGHRS and CDR2 YFSETQ.

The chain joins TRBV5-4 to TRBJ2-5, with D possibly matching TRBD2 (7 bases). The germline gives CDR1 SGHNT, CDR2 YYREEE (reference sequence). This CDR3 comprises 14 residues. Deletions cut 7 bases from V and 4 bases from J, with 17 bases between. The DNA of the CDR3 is TGTGCCAGCGGTCTAGTGGGAGGGGGAGAGACCCAGTACTTC. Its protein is CASGLVGGGETQYF.

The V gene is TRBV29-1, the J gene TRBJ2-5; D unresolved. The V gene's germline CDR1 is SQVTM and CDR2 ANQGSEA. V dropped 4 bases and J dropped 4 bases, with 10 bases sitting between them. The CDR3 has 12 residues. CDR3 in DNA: TGCAGCGTTGGGCAGGCCGGAGAGACCCAGTACTTC. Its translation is CSVGQAGETQYF.

CDR3 nucleotides: TGTGCCAGCAGCCAGATAGGGGCCGGTGAAGCTTTCTTT. It specifies CASSQIGAGEAFF. The V gene is TRBV2, the J gene TRBJ1-1, with a tentative D call TRBD1 (5 bases). Germline CDR1 SNHLY, CDR2 FYNNEI. Trimming took off 6 bases at V and 7 bases at J, with 15 bases between the two ends. This CDR3 comprises 13 residues.